This paragraph reports one TCR beta chain. The data derive from a study of blood T cell repertoires in COVID-19. Study-level information: The samples span acute and convalescent COVID-19 from the United States, Italy and Spain. PBMCs, B-cell-depleted T cells, or T cells provided the cDNA or gDNA that made up the material.

The CDR3 sequence is 14 residues long. V shed 5 bases and J shed 7 bases, with 14 bases lying between them. CDR1 is KGHDR and CDR2 is SFDVKD in the germline V gene. In the source study's methods: The assay estimated nucleated cells by amplifying reference gene primers. TCRdb's copy holds only in-frame clones and misses some; the assay was immunoSEQ multiplex PCR. V and J calls and clone size are those listed in that table; D and trimming were worked out from the DNA. The data hold about 74,000 clones, with about 90% observed a single time. The rearrangement uses TRBV24-1 and TRBJ1-5; no firm D call. The sequence was collected from a woman of 80 years or more with active or convalescent COVID-19. The sample consisted of peripheral blood. CDR3 region: CATSGGEAWQPQHF. CDR3 nucleotide sequence: TGTGCCACCAGTGGCGGGGAAGCTTGGCAGCCCCAGCATTTT.